The present TCR beta chain was sequenced within a study of CD8+ T cells in alopecia areata. The overall study: Once tofacitinib had been taken for 6 to 18 months, 6 months off drug followed. Study results and caveats: The study found TCR sharing across patients less clear than in mice, possibly for HLA reasons. Normal scalp had lower clonality than lesional scalp, with alopecia totalis/universalis lesions showing this most strongly.

Extracted RNA was reverse transcribed into cDNA, the sequencing template. Assay used: immunoSEQ multiplex PCR; TCRdb lists only in-frame clones, some missing. The table has over 120,000 clones, about half seen once. This clone has a handful of counts. The antigen is unknown. J lost 4 bases, V lost 4 bases, and 8 bases had no gene match. CDR3 length: 16 amino acids. Germline CDR1 reads SQVTM; CDR2 reads ANQGSEA. The material sequenced was CD4+ T cells sorted from blood, taken at week 0. The chain carries TRBV29-1 and TRBJ2-6; 9 nucleotides line up with TRBD1. The sequence came from a human donor with alopecia areata. The DNA of the CDR3 is TGCAGCGTTGCCGCACAGGGGGCAGGAGGGGCCAACGTCCTGACTTTC. Translated, it gives CSVAAQGAGGANVLTF. Using reference TRBV29-1 and TRBJ2-6 for the parts outside the CDR3, the full variable domain is SAVISQKPSRDICQRGTSLTIQCQVDSQVTMMFWYRQQPGQSLTLIATANQGSEATYESGFVIDKFPISRPNLTFSTLTVSNMSPEDSSIYLCSVAAQGAGGANVLTFGAGSRLTVL.